These T cell receptor beta chains were read from a single sample in a study of cytomegalovirus exposure and HLA in healthy donors. Assay used: immunoSEQ multiplex PCR; TCRdb lists only in-frame clones, some missing. Of 85,000 to 130,000 clones in the sample, around 76% are singletons; the top ten hold around 6.4%. Sequencing was carried out using PBMCs. These receptors were obtained from a woman aged 45-59 years in good health and CMV-seropositive. Both conserved end residues are part of each CDR3. The D gene is left open where the match is weak. Rows may omit the clone size; those that give it use once, few, many or a size class.

v_call: TRBV6-5; d_call: .; j_call: TRBJ1-1; clone_size: .; cdr3_aa: CASSSQGATEAFF; cdr3_nt: TGTGCCAGCAGTTCACAGGGTGCCACTGAAGCTTTCTTT
v_call: TRBV7-2; d_call: .; j_call: TRBJ2-1; clone_size: .; cdr3_aa: CASSLTGVRSYNEQFF; cdr3_nt: TGTGCCAGCAGCTTAACGGGGGTCCGCTCCTACAATGAGCAGTTCTTC
v_call: TRBV5-4; d_call: TRBD1; j_call: TRBJ2-7; clone_size: .; cdr3_aa: CASSPSGTGDIYEQYF; cdr3_nt: TGTGCCAGCAGCCCCTCCGGGACAGGGGATATCTACGAGCAGTACTTC
v_call: TRBV27; d_call: .; j_call: TRBJ2-2; clone_size: .; cdr3_aa: CATSDTGELFF; cdr3_nt: TGTGCCACCTCAGACACCGGGGAGCTGTTTTTT
v_call: TRBV5-1; d_call: .; j_call: TRBJ1-4; clone_size: .; cdr3_aa: CASSLGELPGIEKLFF; cdr3_nt: TGCGCCAGCAGCTTGGGGGAGTTACCTGGGATAGAAAAACTGTTTTTT
v_call: TRBV5-4; d_call: TRBD1; j_call: TRBJ1-3; clone_size: .; cdr3_aa: CASSLDRGDTIYF; cdr3_nt: TGTGCCAGCAGTCTAGACAGGGGAGACACCATATATTTT
v_call: TRBV5-1; d_call: TRBD1; j_call: TRBJ1-1; clone_size: .; cdr3_aa: CAGSLNRGNTEAFF; cdr3_nt: TGCGCCGGCAGCTTGAACAGGGGGAACACTGAAGCTTTCTTT
v_call: TRBV12-5; d_call: .; j_call: TRBJ1-1; clone_size: .; cdr3_aa: CASGHVGVPNQLNTEAFF; cdr3_nt: TGTGCTAGTGGTCACGTAGGAGTCCCTAACCAACTGAACACTGAAGCTTTCTTT
v_call: TRBV9; d_call: .; j_call: TRBJ2-2; clone_size: .; cdr3_aa: CASSGTKTNTGELFF; cdr3_nt: TGTGCCAGCAGCGGGACTAAGACGAACACCGGGGAGCTGTTTTTT
v_call: TRBV5-1; d_call: TRBD1; j_call: TRBJ2-5; clone_size: .; cdr3_aa: CASSWDRNQETQYF; cdr3_nt: TGCGCCAGCAGCTGGGACAGAAACCAAGAGACCCAGTACTTC
v_call: TRBV5-6; d_call: TRBD2; j_call: TRBJ2-1; clone_size: once; cdr3_aa: CASSLVPTSGVNEQFF; cdr3_nt: TGTGCCAGCAGCTTGGTTCCGACTAGCGGAGTGAATGAGCAGTTCTTC
v_call: TRBV5-1; d_call: .; j_call: TRBJ2-3; clone_size: .; cdr3_aa: CASSLAQGTHTDTQYF; cdr3_nt: TGCGCCAGCAGCTTGGCGCAGGGAACCCACACAGATACGCAGTATTTT
v_call: TRBV2; d_call: TRBD2; j_call: TRBJ2-4; clone_size: .; cdr3_aa: CASSDLLAGGPKNIQYF; cdr3_nt: TGTGCCAGCAGTGATTTACTAGCGGGGGGGCCCAAAAACATTCAGTACTTC
v_call: TRBV6-5; d_call: .; j_call: TRBJ1-2; clone_size: .; cdr3_aa: CASSERGGYGYTF; cdr3_nt: TGTGCCAGCAGCGAACGGGGGGGCTATGGCTACACCTTC
v_call: TRBV10-3; d_call: TRBD1; j_call: TRBJ1-2; clone_size: once; cdr3_aa: CAITDVLGQGYGYTF; cdr3_nt: TGTGCCATCACGGACGTTTTGGGACAGGGCTATGGCTACACCTTC
v_call: TRBV6-5; d_call: .; j_call: TRBJ2-3; clone_size: few; cdr3_aa: CASRLSGQRADTQYF; cdr3_nt: TGTGCCAGCCGTCTCTCGGGACAAAGGGCAGATACGCAGTATTTT
v_call: TRBV7-3; d_call: .; j_call: TRBJ2-3; clone_size: .; cdr3_aa: CASSLQGSSTDTQYF; cdr3_nt: TGTGCCAGCAGCTTACAGGGTAGCAGCACAGATACGCAGTATTTT
v_call: TRBV27; d_call: .; j_call: TRBJ1-1; clone_size: .; cdr3_aa: CASSPGGLRGNTEAFF; cdr3_nt: TGTGCCAGCAGTCCCGGAGGGTTGAGGGGGAACACTGAAGCTTTCTTT
v_call: TRBV11-2; d_call: .; j_call: TRBJ1-2; clone_size: few; cdr3_aa: CASSFSTGYGYTF; cdr3_nt: TGTGCCAGCAGTTTTTCCACGGGCTATGGCTACACCTTC
v_call: TRBV6-1; d_call: .; j_call: TRBJ1-5; clone_size: .; cdr3_aa: CASSPSGDSNQPQHF; cdr3_nt: TGTGCCAGCAGCCCCTCAGGGGATAGCAATCAGCCCCAGCATTTT
v_call: TRBV19; d_call: TRBD1; j_call: TRBJ1-1; clone_size: few; cdr3_aa: CASSRGQGASWDTEAFF; cdr3_nt: TGTGCCAGTAGTAGGGGACAGGGGGCGTCTTGGGACACTGAAGCTTTCTTT
v_call: TRBV6-5; d_call: TRBD1; j_call: TRBJ2-1; clone_size: .; cdr3_aa: CASSYSFKGAYEQFF; cdr3_nt: TGTGCCAGCAGTTACTCGTTTAAGGGGGCCTATGAGCAGTTCTTC
v_call: TRBV6-1; d_call: .; j_call: TRBJ2-1; clone_size: .; cdr3_aa: CASSEAFVARGYNEQFF; cdr3_nt: TGTGCCAGCAGTGAAGCTTTCGTGGCACGGGGCTACAATGAGCAGTTCTTC
v_call: TRBV5-1; d_call: TRBD2; j_call: TRBJ2-5; clone_size: .; cdr3_aa: CASSLASGDQETQYF; cdr3_nt: TGCGCCAGCAGCTTGGCTAGCGGGGACCAAGAGACCCAGTACTTC
v_call: TRBV2; d_call: .; j_call: TRBJ1-1; clone_size: few; cdr3_aa: CASFSLQGNTEAFF; cdr3_nt: TGTGCCAGCTTCAGTCTCCAGGGGAACACTGAAGCTTTCTTT
v_call: TRBV6-1; d_call: TRBD1; j_call: TRBJ1-2; clone_size: .; cdr3_aa: CASIFAGGYGYTF; cdr3_nt: TGTGCCAGCATATTCGCAGGGGGCTATGGCTACACCTTC
v_call: TRBV7-6; d_call: TRBD1; j_call: TRBJ2-1; clone_size: .; cdr3_aa: CASSPGQGGRDNEQFF; cdr3_nt: TGTGCCAGCAGCCCTGGACAGGGGGGCCGAGACAATGAGCAGTTCTTC
v_call: TRBV4-2; d_call: TRBD2; j_call: TRBJ2-1; clone_size: .; cdr3_aa: CASSQGGFWEGNEQFF; cdr3_nt: TGTGCCAGCAGCCAAGGAGGTTTCTGGGAGGGGAATGAGCAGTTCTTC
v_call: TRBV6-6; d_call: TRBD2; j_call: TRBJ2-7; clone_size: few; cdr3_aa: CASSAAGPPYEQYF; cdr3_nt: TGTGCCAGCAGTGCAGCGGGACCCCCCTACGAGCAGTACTTC
v_call: TRBV9; d_call: .; j_call: TRBJ2-3; clone_size: .; cdr3_aa: CASSAILQGKDTQYF; cdr3_nt: TGTGCCAGCAGCGCTATACTACAGGGAAAAGATACGCAGTATTTT
v_call: TRBV9; d_call: .; j_call: TRBJ2-3; clone_size: .; cdr3_aa: CASSASTGVDLQYF; cdr3_nt: TGTGCCAGCAGCGCATCGACCGGGGTGGACTTGCAGTATTTT